The sequence of this T cell receptor (beta chain) was determined in a study of cytomegalovirus exposure and HLA in healthy donors. Points from the study as a whole: It was confirmed in vitro that three of the CMV-associated chains were specific for CMV antigens. Approximately 160 TCR beta chains were listed as cytomegalovirus-associated. Later, an analysis found that TCR clusters from the first cohort tended to co-occur in the roughly 130 validation repertoires.

Libraries were prepared by immunoSEQ multiplex PCR; TCRdb keeps only in-frame clonotypes and omits some of them. The sample lists about 120,000 clones; over 75% were seen once. The CDR3 loop spans 14 amino acids. This clone has just one count. The antigen remains unidentified. This clonotype originated in a woman between 18 and 30 years old in good health and CMV-seropositive. Sequences were obtained from PBMCs. This chain connects TRBV12-2 to TRBJ1-2. TRBV12-2 has pseudogene status. CDR3: CASRLLGLEYGYTF. As DNA, the CDR3 is TGTGCAAGTCGCTTACTGGGACTCGAGTATGGCTACACCTTC.